This TCR beta chain was captured in a study of blood T cell repertoires in COVID-19. Study-wide context: Material from acute and convalescent COVID-19 was sourced from the United States, Italy and Spain.

Original processing methods: Nucleated cell number was recorded as an estimate derived from reference gene primer amplification. TCRdb keeps only in-frame clones here, not all; method: immunoSEQ multiplex PCR. The V and J calls and clone size were taken over from that table, and D and trimming were inferred from the DNA. The data show approximately 170,000 clones, around 82% seen once. The V and J ends lost 3 bases and 3 bases respectively, with 9 bases between them. The CDR3 runs to 13 residues. From germline, CDR1 is MDHEN and CDR2 SYDVKM. The chain couples TRBV28 to TRBJ2-7; D remains ambiguous. Sequencing input: peripheral blood. The clonotype comes from a man between 60 and 75 years old with active or convalescent COVID-19. This CDR3 reads CASSLAHRYEQYF. In DNA, the CDR3 is TGTGCCAGCAGTTTGGCACACCGCTACGAGCAGTACTTC.